This entry concerns a single T cell receptor (beta chain). Second-dose groups at about 4 or about 12 weeks were pooled. The table came from immunoSEQ multiplex PCR; TCRdb's copy has only in-frame clones and leaves some out. The table records some 200,000 clones, 85% to 95% of them present only once. This entry comes from a study of T cell responses to AZD1222 COVID-19 vaccine. The CDR3 is 14 residues long. The germline V and J ends were trimmed by 1 base and 5 bases, with 11 bases remaining between them. CDR1 and CDR2 from the germline V gene are SGHVS and FQNEAQ. The chain combines TRBV7-8 with TRBJ1-2; D gene unclear. The sequence derives from an adult who received the AZD1222 COVID-19 vaccine. Sequencing was performed on peripheral blood, taken 28 days after the second AZD1222 dose. CDR3 protein: CASSLVDRGYGYTF. In DNA, the CDR3 is TGTGCCAGCAGCTTAGTAGACCGAGGATATGGCTACACCTTC.